This TCR beta chain was sequenced for a study of Tregs in tolerant kidney transplant recipients. Study-wide results and caveats: Biological reproducibility was not directly addressed in this study.

Related graft donors supplied nonmyeloablative bone marrow transplants, and mixed chimerism was transient. V lost 3 bases and J lost 2, with 10 bases in between. The V gene's germline CDR1 is LNHDA and CDR2 SQIVND (reference sequence). The CDR3 has 14 amino acids. With regard to this clone: The antigen is unknown.

TCRdb's table, derived via immunoSEQ multiplex PCR, lists solely in-frame clones and lacks some. Of fewer than 95,000 clones in the sample, over 85% were seen once. Sequencing was performed on CD4+ T cells from blood (PBMCs), taken 12 months after the transplant. This clonotype was sampled from a human patient who received a combined kidney and bone marrow transplant. The graft donor may be the source of some T cells. J is TRBJ1-2 and V is TRBV19, with a weak D call TRBD1 (6 bases). CDR3 in DNA: TGTGCCAGTAGTATTTCGAGGGGGAACTATGGCTACACCTTC. The encoded protein is CASSISRGNYGYTF.